This TCR beta chain was observed in a study of immune characterization of retroperitoneal liposarcoma. MiXCR, run by TCRdb on the PCR reads, gives a single entry per CDR3 protein. The data show around 12,000 distinct CDR3 sequences, with roughly 50% seen just once and over 9% held by the top ten. CDR3 length: 13 residues. Germline V gives CDR1 SGHTA, CDR2 FQGTGA. This clonotype was seen at least ten times. The source is a female donor with retroperitoneal liposarcoma. The sequenced sample was tumor tissue. The rearrangement links TRBV7-3 to TRBJ2-1; D may be TRBD1 (5 bases). The J call is uncertain, as TRBJ2-7 better fits the DNA end. The CDR3 DNA reads TGTGCCAGCAGCTTAATAGGGGCCGATGAGCAGTACTTC. Protein product: CASSLIGADEQYF.